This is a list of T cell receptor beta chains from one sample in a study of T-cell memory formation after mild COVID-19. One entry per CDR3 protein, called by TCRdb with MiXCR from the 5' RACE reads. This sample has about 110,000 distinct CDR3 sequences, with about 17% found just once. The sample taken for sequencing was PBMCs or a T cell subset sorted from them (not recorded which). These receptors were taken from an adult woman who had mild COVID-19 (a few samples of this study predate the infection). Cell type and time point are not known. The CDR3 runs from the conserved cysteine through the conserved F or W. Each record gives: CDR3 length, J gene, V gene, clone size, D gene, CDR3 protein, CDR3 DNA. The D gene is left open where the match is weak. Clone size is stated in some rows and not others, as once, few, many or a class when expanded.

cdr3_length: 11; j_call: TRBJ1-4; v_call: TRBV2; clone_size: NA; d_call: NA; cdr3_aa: CAYSTNEKLFF; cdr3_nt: TGTGCCTACTCAACTAATGAAAAACTGTTTTTT
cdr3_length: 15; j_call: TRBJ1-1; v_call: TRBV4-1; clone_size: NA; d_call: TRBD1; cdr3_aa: CASSHDRGLDTEAFF; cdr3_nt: TGCGCCAGCAGCCACGACAGGGGGCTTGACACTGAAGCTTTCTTT
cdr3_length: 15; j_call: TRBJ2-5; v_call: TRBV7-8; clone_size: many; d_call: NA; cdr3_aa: CASSQPGNQKETQYF; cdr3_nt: TGTGCCAGCAGCCAACCCGGGAATCAGAAAGAGACCCAGTACTTC
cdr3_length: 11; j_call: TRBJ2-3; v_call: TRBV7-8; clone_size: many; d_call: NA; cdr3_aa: CASSLTDTQYF; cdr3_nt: TGTGCCAGCAGCCTCACAGATACGCAGTATTTT
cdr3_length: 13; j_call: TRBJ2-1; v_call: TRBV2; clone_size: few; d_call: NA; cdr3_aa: CASRGHGENEQFF; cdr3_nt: TGTGCCAGCAGAGGACATGGGGAGAATGAGCAGTTCTTC
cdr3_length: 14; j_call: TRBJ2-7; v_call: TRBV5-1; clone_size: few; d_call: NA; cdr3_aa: CASSPGDPPSEQYF; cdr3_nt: TGCGCCAGCAGCCCGGGGGACCCACCGAGCGAGCAGTACTTC
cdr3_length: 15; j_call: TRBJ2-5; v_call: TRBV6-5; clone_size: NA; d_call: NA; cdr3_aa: CASSYFDSWEETQYF; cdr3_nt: TGTGCCAGCAGTTACTTTGACTCGTGGGAAGAGACCCAGTACTTC
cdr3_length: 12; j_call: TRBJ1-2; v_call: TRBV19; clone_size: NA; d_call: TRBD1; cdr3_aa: CASADRGEGYTF; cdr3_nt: TGTGCCAGCGCTGACAGGGGAGAGGGCTACACCTTC
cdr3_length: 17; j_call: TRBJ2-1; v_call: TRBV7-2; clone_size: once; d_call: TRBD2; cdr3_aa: CASSYQREGIGYNEQFF; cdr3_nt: TGTGCCAGCAGCTATCAGCGGGAGGGTATTGGGTACAATGAGCAGTTCTTC
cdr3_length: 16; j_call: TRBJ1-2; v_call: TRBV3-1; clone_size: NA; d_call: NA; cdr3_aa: CASSQEEDRLNYGYTF; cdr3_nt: TGTGCCAGCAGCCAAGAGGAGGACCGCCTTAACTATGGCTACACCTTC
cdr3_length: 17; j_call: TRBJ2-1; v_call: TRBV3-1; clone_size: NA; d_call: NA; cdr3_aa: CASSQDGRGLSYNEQFF; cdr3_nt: TGTGCCAGCAGCCAAGATGGGCGGGGCCTCTCCTACAATGAGCAGTTCTTC
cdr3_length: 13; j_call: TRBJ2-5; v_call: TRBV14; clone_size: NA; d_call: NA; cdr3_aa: CASSLQHWETQYF; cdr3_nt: TGTGCCAGCAGCCTCCAACATTGGGAGACCCAGTACTTC
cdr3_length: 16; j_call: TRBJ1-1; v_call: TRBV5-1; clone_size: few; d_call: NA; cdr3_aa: CASSFLAGDMNTEAFF; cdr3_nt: TGCGCCAGCAGCTTCTTGGCAGGGGACATGAACACTGAAGCTTTCTTT
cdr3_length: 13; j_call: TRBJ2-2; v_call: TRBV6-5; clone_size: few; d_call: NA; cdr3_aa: CASRGAGTGELFF; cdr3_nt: TGTGCCAGCCGGGGGGCCGGCACCGGGGAGCTGTTTTTT
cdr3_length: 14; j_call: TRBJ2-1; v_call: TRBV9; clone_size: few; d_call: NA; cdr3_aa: CASSVGGPNNEQFF; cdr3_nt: TGTGCCAGCAGCGTCGGAGGCCCAAACAATGAGCAGTTCTTC
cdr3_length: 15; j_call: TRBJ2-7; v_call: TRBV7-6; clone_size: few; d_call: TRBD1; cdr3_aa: CASSSTDRGSYEQYF; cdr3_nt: TGTGCCAGCAGCTCGACCGACAGGGGATCCTACGAGCAGTACTTC
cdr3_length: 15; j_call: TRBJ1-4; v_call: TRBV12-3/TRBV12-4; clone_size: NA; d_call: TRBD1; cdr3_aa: CASSNDRENNEKLFF; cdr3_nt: TGTGCCAGCAGCAACGACAGGGAGAATAATGAAAAACTGTTTTTT
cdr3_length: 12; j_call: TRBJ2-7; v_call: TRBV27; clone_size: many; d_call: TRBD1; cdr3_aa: CATGTGYGEQYF; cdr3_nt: TGTGCTACCGGGACAGGGTATGGCGAGCAGTACTTC
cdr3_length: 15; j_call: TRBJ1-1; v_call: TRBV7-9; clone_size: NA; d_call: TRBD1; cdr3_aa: CASSSQDRENTEAFF; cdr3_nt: TGTGCCAGCAGCTCCCAGGACAGGGAGAACACTGAAGCTTTCTTT
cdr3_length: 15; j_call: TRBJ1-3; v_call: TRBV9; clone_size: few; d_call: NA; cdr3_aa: CASSVGVNSGNTIYF; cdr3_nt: TGTGCCAGCAGCGTAGGTGTCAACTCTGGAAACACCATATATTTT
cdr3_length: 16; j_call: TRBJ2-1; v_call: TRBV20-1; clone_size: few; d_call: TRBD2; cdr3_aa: CSARDGLGLAGVEQFF; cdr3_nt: TGCAGTGCTAGAGATGGATTGGGACTAGCGGGAGTTGAGCAGTTCTTC
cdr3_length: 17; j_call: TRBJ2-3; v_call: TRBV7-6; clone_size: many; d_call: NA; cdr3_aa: CASSLVRMRGVTDTQYF; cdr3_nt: TGTGCCAGCAGCTTAGTGCGGATGCGGGGAGTCACAGATACGCAGTATTTT
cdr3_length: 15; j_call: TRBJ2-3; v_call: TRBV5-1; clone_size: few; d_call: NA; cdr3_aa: CASSPSASSTDTQYF; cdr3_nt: TGCGCCAGCAGCCCTTCGGCTAGCTCCACAGATACGCAGTATTTT
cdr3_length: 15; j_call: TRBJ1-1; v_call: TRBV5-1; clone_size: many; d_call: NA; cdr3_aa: CASSLWQIENTEAFF; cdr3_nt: TGCGCCAGCAGCTTGTGGCAGATTGAGAACACTGAAGCTTTCTTT
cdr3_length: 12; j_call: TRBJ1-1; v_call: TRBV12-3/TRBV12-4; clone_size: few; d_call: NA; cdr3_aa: CASSSGATEAFF; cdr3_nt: TGTGCCAGCAGTTCGGGGGCTACTGAAGCTTTCTTT
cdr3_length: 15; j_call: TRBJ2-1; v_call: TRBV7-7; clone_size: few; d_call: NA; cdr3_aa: CASSLTGVPYNEQFF; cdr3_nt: TGTGCTAGCAGCTTAACGGGAGTACCCTACAATGAGCAGTTCTTC
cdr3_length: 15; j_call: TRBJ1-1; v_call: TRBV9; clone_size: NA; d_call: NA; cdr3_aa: CASSSNEGGLTEAFF; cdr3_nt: TGTGCCAGCAGCTCTAATGAGGGAGGTCTTACTGAAGCTTTCTTT
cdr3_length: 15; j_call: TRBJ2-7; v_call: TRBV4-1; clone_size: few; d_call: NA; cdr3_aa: CASSQEQGPSYEQYF; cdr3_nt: TGCGCCAGCAGCCAGGAACAGGGCCCTTCCTACGAGCAGTACTTC
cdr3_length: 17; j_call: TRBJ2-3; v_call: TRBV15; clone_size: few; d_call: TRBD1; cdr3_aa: CATSRDHWGDRADTQYF; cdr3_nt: TGTGCCACCAGCAGAGACCATTGGGGAGACAGGGCCGATACGCAGTATTTT
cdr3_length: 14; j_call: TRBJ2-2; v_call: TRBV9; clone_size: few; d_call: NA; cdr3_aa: CASSVGGGAGELFF; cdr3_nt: TGTGCCAGCAGCGTAGGGGGTGGAGCCGGGGAGCTGTTTTTT
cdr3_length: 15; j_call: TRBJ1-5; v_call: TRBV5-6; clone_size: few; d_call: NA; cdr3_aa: CASSLGGDSNQPQHF; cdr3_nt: TGTGCCAGCAGCTTGGGGGGGGATAGCAATCAGCCCCAGCATTTT
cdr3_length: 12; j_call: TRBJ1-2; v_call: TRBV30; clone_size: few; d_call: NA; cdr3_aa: CAWSGISYGYTF; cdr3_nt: TGTGCCTGGAGTGGGATCTCCTATGGCTACACCTTC